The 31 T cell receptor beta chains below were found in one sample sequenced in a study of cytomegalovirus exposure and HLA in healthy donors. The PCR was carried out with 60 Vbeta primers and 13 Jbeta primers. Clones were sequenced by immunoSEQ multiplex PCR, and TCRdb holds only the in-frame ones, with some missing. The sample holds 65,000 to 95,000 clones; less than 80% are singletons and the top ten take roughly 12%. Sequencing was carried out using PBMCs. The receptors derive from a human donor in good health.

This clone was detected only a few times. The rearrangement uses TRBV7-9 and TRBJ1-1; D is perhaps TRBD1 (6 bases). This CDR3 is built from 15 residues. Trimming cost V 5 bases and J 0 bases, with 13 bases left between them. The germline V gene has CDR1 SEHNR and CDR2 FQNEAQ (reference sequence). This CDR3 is CASSPATGLNTEAFF. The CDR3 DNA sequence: TGTGCCAGCAGCCCGGCCACAGGGTTGAACACTGAAGCTTTCTTT.

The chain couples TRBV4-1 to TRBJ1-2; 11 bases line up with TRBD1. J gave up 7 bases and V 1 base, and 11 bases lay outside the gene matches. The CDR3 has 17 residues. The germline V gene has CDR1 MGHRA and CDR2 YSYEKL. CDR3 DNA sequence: TGCGCCAGCAGCCAAGCCCTCCTTGGACAGGGGGCGGGTGGCTACACCTTC. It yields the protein CASSQALLGQGAGGYTF.

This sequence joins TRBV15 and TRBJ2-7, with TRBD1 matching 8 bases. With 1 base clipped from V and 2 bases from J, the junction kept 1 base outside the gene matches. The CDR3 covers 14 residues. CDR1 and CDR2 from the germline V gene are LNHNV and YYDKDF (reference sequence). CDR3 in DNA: TGTGCCACCAGCAGAGGGACAGGGCCCTACGAGCAGTACTTC. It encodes CATSRGTGPYEQYF.

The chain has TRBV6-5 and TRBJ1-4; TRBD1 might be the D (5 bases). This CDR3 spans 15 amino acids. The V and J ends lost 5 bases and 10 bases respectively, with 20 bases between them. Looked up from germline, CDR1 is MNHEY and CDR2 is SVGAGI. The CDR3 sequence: CASSTTGPRLGKLFF. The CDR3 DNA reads TGTGCCAGCAGTACCACAGGCCCTAGGTTGGGAAAACTGTTTTTT.

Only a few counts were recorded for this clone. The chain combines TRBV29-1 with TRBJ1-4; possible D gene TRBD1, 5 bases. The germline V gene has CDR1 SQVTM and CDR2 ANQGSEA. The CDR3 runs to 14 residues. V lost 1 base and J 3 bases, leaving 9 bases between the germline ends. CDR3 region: CSVEALGANEKLFF. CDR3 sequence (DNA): TGCAGCGTTGAAGCTCTAGGGGCTAATGAAAAACTGTTTTTT.

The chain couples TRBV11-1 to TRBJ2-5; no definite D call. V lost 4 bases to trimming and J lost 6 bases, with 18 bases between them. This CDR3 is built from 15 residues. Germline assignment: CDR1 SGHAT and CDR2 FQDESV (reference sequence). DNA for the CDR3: TGTGCCAGCAGCTCCGGCCTAGTCCCCCCGAAGACCCAGTACTTC. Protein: CASSSGLVPPKTQYF.

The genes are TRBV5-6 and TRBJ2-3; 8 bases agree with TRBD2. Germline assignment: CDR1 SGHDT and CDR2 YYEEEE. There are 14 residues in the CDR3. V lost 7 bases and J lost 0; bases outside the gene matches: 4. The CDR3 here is CASGTSGSTDTQYF. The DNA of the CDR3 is TGTGCCAGCGGCACTAGCGGAAGCACAGATACGCAGTATTTT.

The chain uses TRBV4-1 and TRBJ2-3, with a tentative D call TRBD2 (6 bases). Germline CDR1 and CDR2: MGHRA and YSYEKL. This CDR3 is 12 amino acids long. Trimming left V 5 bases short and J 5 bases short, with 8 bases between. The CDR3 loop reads CASSRRGDTQYF. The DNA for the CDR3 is TGCGCCAGCAGCAGGAGGGGAGATACGCAGTATTTT.

CDR3 nucleotides: TGTGCCAGTAGTCCCGGGGAGTCCTACGAGCAGTACTTC. Translating gives CASSPGESYEQYF. V usage is TRBV19 and J usage is TRBJ2-7; the D gene is possibly TRBD2 (5 bases). The CDR3 contains 13 residues. Germline loops: CDR1 LNHDA, CDR2 SQIVND (reference sequence). V lost 5 bases and J 1 base, leaving 9 bases between the germline ends.

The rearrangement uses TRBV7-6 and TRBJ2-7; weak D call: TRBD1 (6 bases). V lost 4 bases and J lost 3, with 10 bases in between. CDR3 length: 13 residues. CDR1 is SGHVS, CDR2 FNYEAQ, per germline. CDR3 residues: CASSSTGIYEQYF. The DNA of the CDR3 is TGTGCCAGCAGCTCGACAGGCATCTACGAGCAGTACTTC.

The CDR3 is CASRADRGVYYGYTF. The CDR3 nucleotides are TGTGCCAGCAGAGCCGACAGGGGAGTTTACTATGGCTACACCTTC. V is TRBV6-5 and J is TRBJ1-2; 8 bases map to TRBD1. This CDR3 comprises 15 residues. The ends lost 6 bases at V and 3 bases at J; junction bases unmatched: 9. The germline V gene has CDR1 MNHEY and CDR2 SVGAGI.

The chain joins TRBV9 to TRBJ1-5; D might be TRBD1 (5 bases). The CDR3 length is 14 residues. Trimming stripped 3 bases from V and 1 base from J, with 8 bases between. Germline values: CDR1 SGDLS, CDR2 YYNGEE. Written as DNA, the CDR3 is TGTGCCAGCAGCGCGGACAAAAGCAATCAGCCCCAGCATTTT. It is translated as CASSADKSNQPQHF.

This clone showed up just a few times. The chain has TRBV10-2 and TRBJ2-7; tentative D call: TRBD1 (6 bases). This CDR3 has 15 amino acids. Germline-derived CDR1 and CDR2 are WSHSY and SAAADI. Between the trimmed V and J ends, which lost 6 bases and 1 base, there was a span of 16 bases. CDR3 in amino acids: CASSDSQGWSYEQYF. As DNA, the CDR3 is TGCGCCAGCAGCGACTCACAGGGTTGGTCCTACGAGCAGTACTTC.

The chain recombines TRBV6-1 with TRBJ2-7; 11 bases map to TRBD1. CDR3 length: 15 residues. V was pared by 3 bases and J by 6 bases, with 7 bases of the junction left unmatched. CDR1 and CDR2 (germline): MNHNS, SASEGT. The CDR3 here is CASSDLSGQGAEQYF. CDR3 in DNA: TGTGCCAGCAGTGATCTCTCTGGACAGGGGGCCGAGCAGTACTTC.

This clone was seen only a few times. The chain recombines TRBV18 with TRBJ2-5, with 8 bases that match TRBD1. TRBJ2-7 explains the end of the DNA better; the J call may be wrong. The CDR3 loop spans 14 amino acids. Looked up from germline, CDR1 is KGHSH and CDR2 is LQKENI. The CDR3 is CASSPPGQGYEQYF. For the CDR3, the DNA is TGTGCCAGCTCACCTCCAGGACAGGGCTACGAGCAGTACTTC.

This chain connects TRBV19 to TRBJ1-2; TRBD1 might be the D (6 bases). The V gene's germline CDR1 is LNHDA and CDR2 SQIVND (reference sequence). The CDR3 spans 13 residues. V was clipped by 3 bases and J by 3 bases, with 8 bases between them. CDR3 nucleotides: TGTGCCAGTAGTATGGACAGCTACTATGGCTACACCTTC. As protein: CASSMDSYYGYTF.

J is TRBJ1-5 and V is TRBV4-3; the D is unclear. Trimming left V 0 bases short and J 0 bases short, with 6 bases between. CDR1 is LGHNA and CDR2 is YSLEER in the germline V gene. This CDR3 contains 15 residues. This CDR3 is CASSQEQVSNQPQHF. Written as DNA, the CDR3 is TGCGCCAGCAGCCAAGAACAAGTTAGCAATCAGCCCCAGCATTTT.

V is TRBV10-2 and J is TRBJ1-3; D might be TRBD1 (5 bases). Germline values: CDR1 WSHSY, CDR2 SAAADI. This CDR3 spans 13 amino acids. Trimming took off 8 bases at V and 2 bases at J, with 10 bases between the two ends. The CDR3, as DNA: TGCGCCAGCTCAGGGTTCGCTGGAAACACCATATATTTT. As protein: CASSGFAGNTIYF.

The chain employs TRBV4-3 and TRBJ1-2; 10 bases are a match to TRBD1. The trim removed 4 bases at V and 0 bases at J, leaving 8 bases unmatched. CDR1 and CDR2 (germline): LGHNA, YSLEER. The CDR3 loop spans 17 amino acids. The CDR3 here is CASSPGTGVASNYGYTF. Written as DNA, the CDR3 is TGCGCCAGCAGCCCTGGGACAGGGGTTGCCTCTAACTATGGCTACACCTTC.

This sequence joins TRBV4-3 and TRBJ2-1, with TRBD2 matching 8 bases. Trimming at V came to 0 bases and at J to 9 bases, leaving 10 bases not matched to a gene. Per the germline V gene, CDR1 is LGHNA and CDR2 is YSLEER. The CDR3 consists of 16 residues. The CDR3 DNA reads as TGCGCCAGCAGCCAAGAAGCCGGGACTAGGGTCGGTGAGCAGTTCTTC. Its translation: CASSQEAGTRVGEQFF.

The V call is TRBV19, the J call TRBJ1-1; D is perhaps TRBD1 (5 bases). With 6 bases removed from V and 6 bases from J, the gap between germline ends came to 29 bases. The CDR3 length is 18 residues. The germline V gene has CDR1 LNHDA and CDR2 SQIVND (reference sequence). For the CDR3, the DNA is TGTGCCAGTAGAACTAACTCCCTGGGGGGTGGTGATCTGGCTGAAGCTTTCTTT. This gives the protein CASRTNSLGGGDLAEAFF. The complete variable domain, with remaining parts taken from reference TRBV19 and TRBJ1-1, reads DGGITQSPKYLFRKEGQNVTLSCEQNLNHDAMYWYRQDPGQGLRLIYYSQIVNDFQKGDIAEGYSVSREKKESFPLTVTSAQKNPTAFYLCASRTNSLGGGDLAEAFFGQGTRLTVV.

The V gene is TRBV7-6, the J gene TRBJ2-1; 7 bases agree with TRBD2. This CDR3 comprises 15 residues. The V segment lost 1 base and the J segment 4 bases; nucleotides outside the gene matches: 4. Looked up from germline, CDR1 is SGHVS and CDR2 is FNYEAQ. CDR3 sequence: CASSLVTSVYNEQFF. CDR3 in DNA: TGTGCCAGCAGCTTAGTTACTAGCGTATACAATGAGCAGTTCTTC.

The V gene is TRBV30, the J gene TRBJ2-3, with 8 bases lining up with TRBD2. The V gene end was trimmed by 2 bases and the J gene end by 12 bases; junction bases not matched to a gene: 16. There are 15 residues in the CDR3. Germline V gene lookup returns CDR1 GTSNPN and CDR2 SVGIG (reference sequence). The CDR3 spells CAWSRAGAPWGIQYF. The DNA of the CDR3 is TGTGCCTGGAGTCGAGCGGGGGCCCCATGGGGGATCCAGTATTTT.

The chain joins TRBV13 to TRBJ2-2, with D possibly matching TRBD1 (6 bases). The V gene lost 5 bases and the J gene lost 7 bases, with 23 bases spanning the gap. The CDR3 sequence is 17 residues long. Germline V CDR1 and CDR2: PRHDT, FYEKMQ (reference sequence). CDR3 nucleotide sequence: TGTGCCAGCAGCCCACGTGGGGGCTCGAGGAACGACGGGGAGCTGTTTTTT. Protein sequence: CASSPRGGSRNDGELFF.

This CDR3 reads CAIGGQGHQPQHF. The DNA for the CDR3 is TGTGCCATCGGAGGGCAGGGACATCAGCCCCAGCATTTT. The chain uses TRBV10-3 and TRBJ1-5; D might be TRBD1 (5 bases). The CDR3 has 13 amino acids. The germline V and J ends were trimmed by 8 bases and 5 bases, with 13 bases remaining between them. CDR1 is ENHRY, CDR2 SYGVKD, per germline.

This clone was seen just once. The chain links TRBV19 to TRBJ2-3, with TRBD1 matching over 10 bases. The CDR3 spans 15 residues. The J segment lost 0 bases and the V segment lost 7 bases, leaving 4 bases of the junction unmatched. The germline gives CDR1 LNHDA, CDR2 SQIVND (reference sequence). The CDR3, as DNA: TGTGCCAGTAAGGGGACAGGGGTGAGCACAGATACGCAGTATTTT. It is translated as CASKGTGVSTDTQYF.

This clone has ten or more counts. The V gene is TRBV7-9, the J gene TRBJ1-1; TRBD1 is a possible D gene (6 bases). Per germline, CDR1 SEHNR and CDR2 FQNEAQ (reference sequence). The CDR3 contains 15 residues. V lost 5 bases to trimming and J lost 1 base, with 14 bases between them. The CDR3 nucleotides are TGTGCCAGCAGCCCTTCGACAGGTCGGAACACTGAAGCTTTCTTT. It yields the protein CASSPSTGRNTEAFF. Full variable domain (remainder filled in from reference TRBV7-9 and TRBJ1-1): DTGVSQNPRHKITKRGQNVTFRCDPISEHNRLYWYRQTLGQGPEFLTYFQNEAQLEKSRLLSDRFSAERPKGSFSTLEIQRTEQGDSAMYLCASSPSTGRNTEAFFGQGTRLTVV.

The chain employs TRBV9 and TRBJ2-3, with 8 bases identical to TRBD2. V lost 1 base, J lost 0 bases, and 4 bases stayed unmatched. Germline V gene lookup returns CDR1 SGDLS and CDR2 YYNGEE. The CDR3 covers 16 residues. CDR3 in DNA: TGTGCCAGCAGCGTACAGGTAGCGGGAAGCACAGATACGCAGTATTTT. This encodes CASSVQVAGSTDTQYF.

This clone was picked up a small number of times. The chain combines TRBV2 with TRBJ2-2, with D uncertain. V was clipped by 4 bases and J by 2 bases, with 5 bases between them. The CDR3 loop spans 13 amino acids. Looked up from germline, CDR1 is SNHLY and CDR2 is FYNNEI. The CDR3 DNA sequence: TGTGCCAGCAGTGTAGTTAACACCGGGGAGCTGTTTTTT. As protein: CASSVVNTGELFF.

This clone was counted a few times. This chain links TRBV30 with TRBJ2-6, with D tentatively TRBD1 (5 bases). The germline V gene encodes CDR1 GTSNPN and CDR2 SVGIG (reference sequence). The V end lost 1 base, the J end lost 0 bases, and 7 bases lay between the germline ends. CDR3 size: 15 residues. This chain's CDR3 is CAWSARVSGANVLTF. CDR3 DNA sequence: TGTGCCTGGAGTGCCAGGGTCTCTGGGGCCAACGTCCTGACTTTC.

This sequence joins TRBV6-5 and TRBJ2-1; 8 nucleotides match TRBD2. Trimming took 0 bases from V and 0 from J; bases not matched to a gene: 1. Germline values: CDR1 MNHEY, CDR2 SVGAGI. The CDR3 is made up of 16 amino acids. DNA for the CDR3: TGTGCCAGCAGTTACTCCCGGGGGGGCTCCTACAATGAGCAGTTCTTC. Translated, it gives CASSYSRGGSYNEQFF.